The clone carrying this T cell receptor beta chain has only one observation. Its antigen is unidentified. This sample is part of a study of tumor-infiltrating lymphocytes in localized non-small cell lung cancer. Data came from immunoSEQ multiplex PCR; TCRdb stores just in-frame clones and leaves some out. This table holds around 6,000 clones, approximately 85% found once. Study-wide findings and caveats: No link was found between tumor T-cell fraction and recurrence-free survival. TCR sequencing covered a subset of patients with enough tissue.

Germline-derived CDR1 and CDR2 are SGHRS and YFSETQ. This CDR3 is built from 13 residues. V dropped 4 bases and J dropped 5 bases, with 12 bases sitting between them. The chain is built from TRBV5-1 and TRBJ1-2, with a tentative D call TRBD1 (6 bases). This TCR derives from a human donor with non-small cell lung cancer. Sequences were obtained from lung tumor tissue. CDR3 amino acids: CASSLDSSYGYTF. The CDR3 nucleotides read TGCGCCAGCAGCCTGGACAGCTCTTATGGCTACACCTTC. Complete variable domain (other parts from reference TRBV5-1 and TRBJ1-2): KAGVTQTPRYLIKTRGQQVTLSCSPISGHRSVSWYQQTPGQGLQFLFEYFSETQRNKGNFPGRFSGRQFSNSRSEMNVSTLELGDSALYLCASSLDSSYGYTFGSGTRLTVV.